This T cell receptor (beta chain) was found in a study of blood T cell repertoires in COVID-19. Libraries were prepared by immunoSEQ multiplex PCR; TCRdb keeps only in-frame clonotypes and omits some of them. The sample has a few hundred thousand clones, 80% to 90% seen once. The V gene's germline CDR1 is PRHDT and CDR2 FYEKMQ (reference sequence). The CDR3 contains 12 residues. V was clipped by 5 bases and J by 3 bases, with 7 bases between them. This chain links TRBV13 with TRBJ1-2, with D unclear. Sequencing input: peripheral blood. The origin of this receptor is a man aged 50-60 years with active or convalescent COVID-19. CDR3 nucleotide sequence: TGTGCCAGCAGCCTATCCGACTATGGCTACACCTTC. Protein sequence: CASSLSDYGYTF.